Following are 8 T cell receptor beta chains from one sample sequenced in a study of cytomegalovirus exposure and HLA in healthy donors. Primers included in the PCR were 60 Vbeta and 13 Jbeta primers. TCRdb's copy holds only in-frame clones and misses some; the assay was immunoSEQ multiplex PCR. The table includes about 130,000 clones, approximately 80% detected once. Input material: PBMCs. Receptors originate from a man aged 35 to 55 in good health and CMV-seronegative.

The chain combines TRBV10-3 with TRBJ2-2, with TRBD1 identical over 9 bases. CDR3 length: 16 residues. V trimming: 0 bases; J trimming: 4 bases; junction bases outside the gene matches: 3. Germline lookup yields CDR1 ENHRY and CDR2 SYGVKD. In DNA, the CDR3 is TGTGCCATCAGTGAGTCTACAGGGGGCTTCACCGGGGAGCTGTTTTTT. It codes for CAISESTGGFTGELFF.

About this clone: Mismatch with germline at one junction end may stem from a read error. This rearrangement joins TRBV7-9 to TRBJ2-7, with D tentatively TRBD1 (6 bases). CDR1 and CDR2 (germline): SEHNR, FQNEAQ (reference sequence). The CDR3 covers 16 residues. The DNA of the CDR3 is TGTTCCAGCAGCCCAACTACAGGGATCCACATCTACGAGCAGTACTTC. Protein: CSSSPTTGIHIYEQYF.

The chain recombines TRBV6-5 with TRBJ1-1; D not resolved. The germline CDR1 and CDR2 sequences are MNHEY and SVGAGI. Between the trimmed V and J ends, which lost 6 bases and 3 bases, there was a span of 17 bases. The CDR3 runs 15 residues. For the CDR3, the DNA is TGTGCCAGCAGACGTTTGGCCTACTACGACACTGAAGCTTTCTTT. Residues: CASRRLAYYDTEAFF.

The rearrangement joins TRBV5-1 to TRBJ2-5; 10 bases align to TRBD1. CDR1 and CDR2 from the germline V gene are SGHRS and YFSETQ. CDR3 length: 16 amino acids. Unmatched junction bases numbered 12, after V lost 5 bases and J lost 5 bases. The DNA for the CDR3 is TGCGCCAGCAGGCTGACGGACAGGGGGTATTCGGAGACCCAGTACTTC. Amino acids: CASRLTDRGYSETQYF.

The sample holds a few counts of this clone. This chain joins TRBV6-1 and TRBJ1-6, with D possibly being TRBD1 (5 bases). There are 14 residues in the CDR3. Germline V gene sequence: CDR1 MNHNS, CDR2 SASEGT. With 0 bases removed from V and 10 bases from J, the gap between germline ends came to 10 bases. The CDR3 nucleotides are TGTGCCAGCAGTGAAGCAGCAGGGAGGTCACCCCTCCACTTT. Protein sequence: CASSEAAGRSPLHF.

This clone was picked up one time. This chain uses TRBV4-1 with TRBJ2-7; 8 bases map to TRBD1. The V and J ends lost 2 bases and 0 bases, in that order; junction bases with no gene match: 9. This CDR3 has 17 amino acids. In germline, CDR1 is MGHRA, CDR2 YSYEKL. The CDR3 coding sequence is TGCGCCAGCAGCCAATCAACAGGGGGTCCAAGCTCCTACGAGCAGTACTTC. Its translation: CASSQSTGGPSSYEQYF.

This rearrangement joins TRBV9 to TRBJ1-4; 8 bases agree with TRBD1. The CDR3 extends over 14 amino acids. The V and J ends lost 4 bases and 8 bases, in that order; junction bases with no gene match: 7. CDR1 is SGDLS and CDR2 is YYNGEE in the germline V gene. CDR3 nucleotides: TGTGCCAGCAGCCCCGGACAGGGATTCGAAAAACTGTTTTTT. This encodes CASSPGQGFEKLFF.

This chain joins TRBV15 and TRBJ1-1, with TRBD1 as a possible D gene (6 bases). Germline loops: CDR1 LNHNV, CDR2 YYDKDF (reference sequence). V gave up 6 bases and J gave up 2 bases, with 19 bases separating them. This CDR3 contains 16 residues. The DNA of the CDR3 is TGTGCCACCAGTCTACAACCGGGGGGCGCAAACACTGAAGCTTTCTTT. It encodes CATSLQPGGANTEAFF.